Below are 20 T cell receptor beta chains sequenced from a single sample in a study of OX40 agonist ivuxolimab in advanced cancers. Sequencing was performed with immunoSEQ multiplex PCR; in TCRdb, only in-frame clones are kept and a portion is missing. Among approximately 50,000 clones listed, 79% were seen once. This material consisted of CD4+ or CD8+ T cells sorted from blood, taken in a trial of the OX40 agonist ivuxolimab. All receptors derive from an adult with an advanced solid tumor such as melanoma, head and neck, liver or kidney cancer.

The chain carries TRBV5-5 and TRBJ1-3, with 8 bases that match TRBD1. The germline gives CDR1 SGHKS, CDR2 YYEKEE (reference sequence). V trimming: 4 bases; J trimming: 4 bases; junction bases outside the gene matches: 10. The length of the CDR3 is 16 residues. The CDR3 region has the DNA TGTGCCAGCAGCCCCACTCTAGGGACAGGAGGAAACACCATATATTTT. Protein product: CASSPTLGTGGNTIYF.

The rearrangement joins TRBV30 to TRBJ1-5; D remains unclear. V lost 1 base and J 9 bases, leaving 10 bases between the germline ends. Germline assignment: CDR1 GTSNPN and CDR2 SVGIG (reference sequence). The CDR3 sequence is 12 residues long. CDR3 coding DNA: TGTGCCTGGAGTGCGGAGGACCGGCCCCAGCATTTT. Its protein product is CAWSAEDRPQHF.

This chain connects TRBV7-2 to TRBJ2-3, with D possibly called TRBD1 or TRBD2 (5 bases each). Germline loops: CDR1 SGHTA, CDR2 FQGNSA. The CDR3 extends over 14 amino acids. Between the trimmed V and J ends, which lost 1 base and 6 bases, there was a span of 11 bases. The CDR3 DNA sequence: TGTGCCAGCAGCTTAGTCGGGGCTCGCGATACGCAGTATTTT. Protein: CASSLVGARDTQYF.

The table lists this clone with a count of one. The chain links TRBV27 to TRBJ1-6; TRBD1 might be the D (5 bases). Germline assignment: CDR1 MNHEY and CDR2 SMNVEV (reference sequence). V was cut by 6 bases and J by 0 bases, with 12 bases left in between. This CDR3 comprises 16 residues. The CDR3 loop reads CASSRQKSSYNSPLHF. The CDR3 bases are TGTGCCAGCAGCCGACAGAAGAGCTCCTATAATTCACCCCTCCACTTT.

The CDR3 nucleotides read TGCGCCAGCAGCCTAGAAAGGGCCCGTGGGGAAAAACTGTTTTTT. Its protein is CASSLERARGEKLFF. The rearrangement links TRBV5-1 to TRBJ1-4, with D unresolved. V lost 4 bases and J lost 8, with 18 bases in between. The germline CDR1 and CDR2 sequences are SGHRS and YFSETQ. The CDR3 totals 15 residues.

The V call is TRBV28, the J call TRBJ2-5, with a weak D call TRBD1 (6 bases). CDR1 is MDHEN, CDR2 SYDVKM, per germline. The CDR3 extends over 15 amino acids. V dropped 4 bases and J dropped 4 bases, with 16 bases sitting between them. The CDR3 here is CASSSTDSWGETQYF. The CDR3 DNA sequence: TGTGCCAGCAGTTCTACGGACAGTTGGGGAGAGACCCAGTACTTC.

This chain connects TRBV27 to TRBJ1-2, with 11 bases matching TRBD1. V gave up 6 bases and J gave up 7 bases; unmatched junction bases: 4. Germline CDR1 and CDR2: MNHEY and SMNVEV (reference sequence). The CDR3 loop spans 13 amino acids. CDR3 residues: CASRDRGLPGYTF. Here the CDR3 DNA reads TGTGCCAGCAGGGACAGGGGGCTCCCTGGCTACACCTTC.

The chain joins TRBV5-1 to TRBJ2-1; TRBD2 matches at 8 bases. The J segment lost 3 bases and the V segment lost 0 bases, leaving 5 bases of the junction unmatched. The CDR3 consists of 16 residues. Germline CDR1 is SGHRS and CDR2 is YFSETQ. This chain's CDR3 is CASSLGAGTSYNEQFF. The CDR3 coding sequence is TGCGCCAGCAGCTTGGGAGCTGGGACTAGCTACAATGAGCAGTTCTTC.

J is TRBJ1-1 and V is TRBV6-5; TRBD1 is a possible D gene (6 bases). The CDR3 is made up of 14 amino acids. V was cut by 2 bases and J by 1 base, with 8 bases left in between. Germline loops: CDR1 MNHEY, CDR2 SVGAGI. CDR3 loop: CASSYTGKNTEAFF. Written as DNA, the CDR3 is TGTGCCAGCAGTTACACAGGGAAGAACACTGAAGCTTTCTTT.

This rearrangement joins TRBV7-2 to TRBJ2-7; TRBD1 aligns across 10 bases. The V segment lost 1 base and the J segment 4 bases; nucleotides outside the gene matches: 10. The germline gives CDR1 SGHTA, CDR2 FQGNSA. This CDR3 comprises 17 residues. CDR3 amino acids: CASSLGPTGGAGYEQYF. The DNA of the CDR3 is TGTGCCAGCAGCTTAGGGCCGACAGGGGGCGCGGGATACGAGCAGTACTTC. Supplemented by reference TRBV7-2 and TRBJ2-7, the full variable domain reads GAGVSQSPSNKVTEKGKDVELRCDPISGHTALYWYRQSLGQGLEFLIYFQGNSAPDKSGLPSDRFSAERTGGSVSTLTIQRTQQEDSAVYLCASSLGPTGGAGYEQYFGPGTRLTVT.

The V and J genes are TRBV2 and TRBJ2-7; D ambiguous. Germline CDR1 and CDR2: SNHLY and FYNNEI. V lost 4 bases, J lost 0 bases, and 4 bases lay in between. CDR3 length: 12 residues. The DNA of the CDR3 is TGTGCCAGCAGTGCGCTCTCCTACGAGCAGTACTTC. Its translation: CASSALSYEQYF.

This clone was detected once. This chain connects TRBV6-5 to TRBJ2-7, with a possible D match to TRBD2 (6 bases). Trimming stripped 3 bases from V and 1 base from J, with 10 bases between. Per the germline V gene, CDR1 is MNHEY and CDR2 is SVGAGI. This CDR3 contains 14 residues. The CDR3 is CASSYPGGSYEQYF. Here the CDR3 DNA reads TGTGCCAGCAGTTATCCCGGGGGATCCTACGAGCAGTACTTC.

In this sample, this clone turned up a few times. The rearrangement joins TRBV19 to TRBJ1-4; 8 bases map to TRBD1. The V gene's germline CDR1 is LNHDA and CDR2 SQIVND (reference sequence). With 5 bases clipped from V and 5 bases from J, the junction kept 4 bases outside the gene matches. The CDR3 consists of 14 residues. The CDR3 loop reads CASSGRTGNEKLFF. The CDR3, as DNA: TGTGCCAGTAGTGGGAGGACAGGGAATGAAAAACTGTTTTTT.

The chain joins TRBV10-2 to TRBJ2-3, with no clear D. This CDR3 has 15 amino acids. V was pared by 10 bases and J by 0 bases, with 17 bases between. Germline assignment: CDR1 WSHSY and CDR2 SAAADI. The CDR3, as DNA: TGCGCCACCGCGTTTTCCGGGCTTAGCACAGATACGCAGTATTTT. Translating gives CATAFSGLSTDTQYF.

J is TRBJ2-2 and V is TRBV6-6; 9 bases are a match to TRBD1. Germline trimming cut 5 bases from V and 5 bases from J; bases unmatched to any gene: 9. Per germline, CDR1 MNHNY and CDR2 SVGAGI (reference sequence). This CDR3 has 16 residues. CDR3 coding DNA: TGTGCCAGCAGTGGACACAGGGGGCTAAATACCGGGGAGCTGTTTTTT. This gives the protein CASSGHRGLNTGELFF.

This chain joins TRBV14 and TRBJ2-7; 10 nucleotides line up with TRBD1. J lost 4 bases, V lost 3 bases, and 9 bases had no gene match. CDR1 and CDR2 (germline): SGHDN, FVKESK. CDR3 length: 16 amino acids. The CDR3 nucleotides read TGTGCCAGCAGCCAGGGTTATCCGGGACAGGGGTACGAGCAGTACTTC. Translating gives CASSQGYPGQGYEQYF.

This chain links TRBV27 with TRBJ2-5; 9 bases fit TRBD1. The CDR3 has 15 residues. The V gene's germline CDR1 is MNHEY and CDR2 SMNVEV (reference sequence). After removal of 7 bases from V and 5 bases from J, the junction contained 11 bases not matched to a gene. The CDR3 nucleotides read TGTGCCAGCATCCTCCGACAGGGGGTTCGGGAGACCCAGTACTTC. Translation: CASILRQGVRETQYF.

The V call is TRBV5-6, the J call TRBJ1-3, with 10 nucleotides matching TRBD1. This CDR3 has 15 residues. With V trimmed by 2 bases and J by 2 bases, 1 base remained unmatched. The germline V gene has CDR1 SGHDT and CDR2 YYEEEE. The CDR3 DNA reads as TGTGCCAGCAGCTTAGGGACAGGGGCTGGAAACACCATATATTTT. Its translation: CASSLGTGAGNTIYF.

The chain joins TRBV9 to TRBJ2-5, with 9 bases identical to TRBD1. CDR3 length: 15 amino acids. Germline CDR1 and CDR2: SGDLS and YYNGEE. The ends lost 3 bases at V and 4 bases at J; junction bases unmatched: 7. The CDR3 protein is CASSETPGQGETQYF. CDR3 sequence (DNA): TGTGCCAGCAGCGAGACCCCGGGACAGGGAGAGACCCAGTACTTC.

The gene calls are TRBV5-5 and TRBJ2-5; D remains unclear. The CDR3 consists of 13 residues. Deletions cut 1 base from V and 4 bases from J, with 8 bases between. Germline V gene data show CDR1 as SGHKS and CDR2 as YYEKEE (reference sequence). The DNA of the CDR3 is TGTGCCAGCAGCTTGACGAGGAGAGAGACCCAGTACTTC. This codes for CASSLTRRETQYF.